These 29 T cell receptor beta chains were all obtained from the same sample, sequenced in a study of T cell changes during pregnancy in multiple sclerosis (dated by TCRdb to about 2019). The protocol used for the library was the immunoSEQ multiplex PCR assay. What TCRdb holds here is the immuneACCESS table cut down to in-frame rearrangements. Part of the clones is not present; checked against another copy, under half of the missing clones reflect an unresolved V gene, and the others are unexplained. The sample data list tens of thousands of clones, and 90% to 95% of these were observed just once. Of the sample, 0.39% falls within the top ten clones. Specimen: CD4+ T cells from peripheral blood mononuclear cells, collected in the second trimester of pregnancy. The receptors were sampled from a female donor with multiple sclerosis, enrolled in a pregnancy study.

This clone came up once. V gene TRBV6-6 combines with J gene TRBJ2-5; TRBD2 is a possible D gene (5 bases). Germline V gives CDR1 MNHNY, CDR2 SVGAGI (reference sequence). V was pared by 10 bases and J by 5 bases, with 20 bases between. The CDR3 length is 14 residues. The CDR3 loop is CATSPRSGWETQYF. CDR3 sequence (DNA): TGTGCCACCAGCCCGAGGAGCGGATGGGAGACCCAGTACTTC.

CDR3 bases: TGTGCCAGTAGCGATTACACAGGGAATAGCAATCAGCCCCAGCATTTT. It encodes CASSDYTGNSNQPQHF. J is TRBJ1-5 and V is TRBV19, with D possibly matching TRBD1 (6 bases). Trimming stripped 6 bases from V and 0 bases from J, with 15 bases between. CDR1 LNHDA and CDR2 SQIVND come from the germline V gene (reference sequence). The CDR3 is 16 residues long.

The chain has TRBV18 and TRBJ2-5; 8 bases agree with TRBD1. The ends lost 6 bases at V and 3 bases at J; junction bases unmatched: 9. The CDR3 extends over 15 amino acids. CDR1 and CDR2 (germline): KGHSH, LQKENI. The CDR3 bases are TGTGCCAGCTCCCCGAGGACAGGGCAGGAAGAGACCCAGTACTTC. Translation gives CASSPRTGQEETQYF.

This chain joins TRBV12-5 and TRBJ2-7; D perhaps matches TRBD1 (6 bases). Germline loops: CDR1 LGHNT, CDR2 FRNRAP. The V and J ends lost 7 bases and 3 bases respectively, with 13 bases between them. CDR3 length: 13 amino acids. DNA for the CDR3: TGTGCTAGTGCGCCCTGGACAGTCTACGAGCAGTACTTC. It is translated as CASAPWTVYEQYF.

Here the CDR3 reads CRKRTGLVGNTIYF. In nucleotides, the CDR3 is TGCAGGAAAAGGACAGGGCTGGTTGGAAACACCATATATTTT. The chain carries TRBV29-1 and TRBJ1-3, with 8 bases matching TRBD1. Looked up from germline, CDR1 is SQVTM and CDR2 is ANQGSEA. CDR3 length: 14 amino acids. Looking up the rest from reference TRBV29-1 and TRBJ1-3 gives the full variable domain: SAVISQKPSRDICQRGTSLTIQCQVDSQVTMMFWYRQQPGQSLTLIATANQGSEATYESGFVIDKFPISRPNLTFSTLTVSNMSPEDSSIYLCRKRTGLVGNTIYFGEGSWLTVV.

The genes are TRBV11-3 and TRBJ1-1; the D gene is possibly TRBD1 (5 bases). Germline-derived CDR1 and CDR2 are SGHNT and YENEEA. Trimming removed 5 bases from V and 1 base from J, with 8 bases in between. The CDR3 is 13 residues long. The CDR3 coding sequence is TGTGCCAGCAGCCGTGGACAGAACACTGAAGCTTTCTTT. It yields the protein CASSRGQNTEAFF.

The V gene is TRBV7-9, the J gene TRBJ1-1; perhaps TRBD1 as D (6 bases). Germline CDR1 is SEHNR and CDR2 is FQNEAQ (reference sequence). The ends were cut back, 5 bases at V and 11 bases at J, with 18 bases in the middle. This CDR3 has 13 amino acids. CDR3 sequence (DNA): TGTGCCAGCAGCGGGGCCCCAACAGGGCGGGCTTTCTTT. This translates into CASSGAPTGRAFF.

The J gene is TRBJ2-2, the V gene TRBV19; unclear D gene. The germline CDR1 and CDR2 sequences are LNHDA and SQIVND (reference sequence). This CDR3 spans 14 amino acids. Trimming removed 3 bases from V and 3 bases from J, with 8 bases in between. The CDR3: CASSIRLDTGELFF. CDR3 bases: TGTGCCAGTAGTATTCGTCTCGACACCGGGGAGCTGTTTTTT. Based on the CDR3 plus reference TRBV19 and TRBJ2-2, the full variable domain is DGGITQSPKYLFRKEGQNVTLSCEQNLNHDAMYWYRQDPGQGLRLIYYSQIVNDFQKGDIAEGYSVSREKKESFPLTVTSAQKNPTAFYLCASSIRLDTGELFFGEGSRLTVL.

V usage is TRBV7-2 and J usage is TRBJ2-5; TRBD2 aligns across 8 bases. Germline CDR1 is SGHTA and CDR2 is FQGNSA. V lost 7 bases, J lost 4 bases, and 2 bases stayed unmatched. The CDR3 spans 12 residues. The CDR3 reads CASTGGAETQYF. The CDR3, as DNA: TGTGCCAGCACCGGGGGGGCAGAGACCCAGTACTTC.

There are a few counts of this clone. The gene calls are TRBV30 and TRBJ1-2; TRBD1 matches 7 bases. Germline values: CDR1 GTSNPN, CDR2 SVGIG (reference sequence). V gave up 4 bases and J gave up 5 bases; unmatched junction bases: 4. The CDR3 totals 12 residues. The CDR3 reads CAWNPGQYGYTF. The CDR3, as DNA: TGTGCCTGGAACCCGGGACAGTATGGCTACACCTTC.

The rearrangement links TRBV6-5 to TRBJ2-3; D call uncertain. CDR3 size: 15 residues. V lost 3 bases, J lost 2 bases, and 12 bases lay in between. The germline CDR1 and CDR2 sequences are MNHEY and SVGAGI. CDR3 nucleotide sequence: TGTGCCAGCAGTTATGGATGGCGGCTCACAGATACGCAGTATTTT. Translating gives CASSYGWRLTDTQYF.

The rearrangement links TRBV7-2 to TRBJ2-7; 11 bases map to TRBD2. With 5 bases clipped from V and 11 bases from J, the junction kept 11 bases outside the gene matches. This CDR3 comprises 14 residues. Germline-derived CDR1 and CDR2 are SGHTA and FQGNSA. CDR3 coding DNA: TGTGCCAGCAGCCCACTAGCGGGGGACTCTGGGGAGTACTTC. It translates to CASSPLAGDSGEYF.

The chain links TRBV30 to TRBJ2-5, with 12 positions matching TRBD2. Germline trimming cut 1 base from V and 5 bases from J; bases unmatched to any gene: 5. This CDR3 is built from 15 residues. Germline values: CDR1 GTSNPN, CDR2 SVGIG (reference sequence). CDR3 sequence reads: CAWSDLAGGLETQYF. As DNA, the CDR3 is TGTGCCTGGAGTGACCTAGCGGGGGGGCTGGAGACCCAGTACTTC.

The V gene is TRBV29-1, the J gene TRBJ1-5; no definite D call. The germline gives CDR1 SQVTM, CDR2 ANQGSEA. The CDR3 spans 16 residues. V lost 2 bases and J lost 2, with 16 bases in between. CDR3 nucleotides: TGCAGCGTTGAATTTACTGGGCCGGGAGGCAATCAGCCCCAGCATTTT. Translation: CSVEFTGPGGNQPQHF.

The CDR3 reads CSVLFSGSTGELFF. CDR3 bases: TGCAGCGTTCTTTTTAGCGGGAGCACCGGGGAGCTGTTTTTT. The rearrangement uses TRBV29-1 and TRBJ2-2; 9 bases match TRBD2. CDR1 and CDR2 (germline): SQVTM, ANQGSEA. V shed 5 bases and J 4 bases; nucleotides not matched to a gene: 5. There are 14 residues in the CDR3.

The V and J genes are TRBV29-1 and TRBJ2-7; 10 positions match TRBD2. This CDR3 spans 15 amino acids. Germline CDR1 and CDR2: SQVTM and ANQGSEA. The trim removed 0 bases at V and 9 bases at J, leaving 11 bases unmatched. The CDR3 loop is CSVEDGLAGEDGQYF. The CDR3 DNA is TGCAGCGTTGAAGATGGCCTAGCGGGGGAAGACGGGCAGTACTTC.

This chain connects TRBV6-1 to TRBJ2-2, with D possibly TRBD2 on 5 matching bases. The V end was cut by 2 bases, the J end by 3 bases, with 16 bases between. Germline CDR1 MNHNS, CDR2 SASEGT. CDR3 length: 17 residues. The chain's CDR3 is CASSEPVGGSDTGELFF. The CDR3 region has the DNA TGTGCCAGCAGTGAACCAGTAGGAGGCAGCGACACCGGGGAGCTGTTTTTT.

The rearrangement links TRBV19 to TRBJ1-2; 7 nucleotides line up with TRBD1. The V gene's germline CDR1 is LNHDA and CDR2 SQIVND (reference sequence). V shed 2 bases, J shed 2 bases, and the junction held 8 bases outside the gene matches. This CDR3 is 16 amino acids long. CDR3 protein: CASSILTGNRNYGYTF. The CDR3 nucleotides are TGTGCCAGTAGTATACTGACAGGGAACAGGAACTATGGCTACACCTTC.

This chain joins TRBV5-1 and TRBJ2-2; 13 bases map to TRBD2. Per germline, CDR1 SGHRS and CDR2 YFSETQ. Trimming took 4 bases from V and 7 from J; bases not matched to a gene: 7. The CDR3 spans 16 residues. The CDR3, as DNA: TGCGCCAGCAGCCAACTAGCGGGAGGGCGTAGCGGGGAGCTGTTTTTT. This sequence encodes CASSQLAGGRSGELFF.

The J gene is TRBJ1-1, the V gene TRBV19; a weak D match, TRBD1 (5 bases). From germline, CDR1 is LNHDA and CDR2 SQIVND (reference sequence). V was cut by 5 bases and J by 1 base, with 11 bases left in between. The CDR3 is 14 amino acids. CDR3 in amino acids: CASSVDGGNTEAFF. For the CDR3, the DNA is TGTGCCAGTAGTGTGGACGGGGGGAACACTGAAGCTTTCTTT. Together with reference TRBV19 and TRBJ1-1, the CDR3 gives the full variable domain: DGGITQSPKYLFRKEGQNVTLSCEQNLNHDAMYWYRQDPGQGLRLIYYSQIVNDFQKGDIAEGYSVSREKKESFPLTVTSAQKNPTAFYLCASSVDGGNTEAFFGQGTRLTVV.

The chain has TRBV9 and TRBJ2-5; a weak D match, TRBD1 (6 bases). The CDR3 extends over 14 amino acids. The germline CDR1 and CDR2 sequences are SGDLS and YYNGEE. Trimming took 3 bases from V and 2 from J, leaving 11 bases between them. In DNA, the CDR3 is TGTGCCAGCAGCGCCCGGGACAATCAAGAGACCCAGTACTTC. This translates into CASSARDNQETQYF.

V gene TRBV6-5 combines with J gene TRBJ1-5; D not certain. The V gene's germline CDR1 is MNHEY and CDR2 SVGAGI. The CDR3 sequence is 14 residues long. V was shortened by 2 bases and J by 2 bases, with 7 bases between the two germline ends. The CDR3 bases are TGTGCCAGCAGTTACGGCTTTGGCAATCAGCCCCAGCATTTT. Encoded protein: CASSYGFGNQPQHF.

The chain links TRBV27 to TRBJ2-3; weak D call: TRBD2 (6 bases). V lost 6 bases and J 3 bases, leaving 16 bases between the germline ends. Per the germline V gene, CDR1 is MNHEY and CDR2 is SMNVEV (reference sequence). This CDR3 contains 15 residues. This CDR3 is CASSTPGLETDTQYF. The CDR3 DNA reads TGTGCCAGCAGCACCCCGGGACTCGAGACAGATACGCAGTATTTT.

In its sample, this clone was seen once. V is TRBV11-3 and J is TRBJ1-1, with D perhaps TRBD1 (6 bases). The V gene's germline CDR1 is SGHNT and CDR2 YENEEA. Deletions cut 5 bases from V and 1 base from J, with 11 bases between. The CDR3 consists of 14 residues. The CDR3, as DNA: TGTGCCAGCAGCCTACGGGGACAGAACACTGAAGCTTTCTTT. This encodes CASSLRGQNTEAFF.

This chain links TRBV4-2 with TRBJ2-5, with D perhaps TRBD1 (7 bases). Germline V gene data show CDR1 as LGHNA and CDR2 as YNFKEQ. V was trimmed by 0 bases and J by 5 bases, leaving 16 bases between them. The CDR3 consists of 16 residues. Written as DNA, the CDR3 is TGTGCCAGCAGCCAAGACTGGGGGTCAGGGGGGGAGACCCAGTACTTC. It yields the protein CASSQDWGSGGETQYF.

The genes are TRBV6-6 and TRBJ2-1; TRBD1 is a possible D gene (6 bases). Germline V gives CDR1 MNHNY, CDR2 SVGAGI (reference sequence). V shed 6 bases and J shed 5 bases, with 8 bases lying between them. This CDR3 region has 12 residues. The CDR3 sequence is CASRNRDNEQFF. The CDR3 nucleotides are TGTGCCAGCAGAAACAGGGACAATGAGCAGTTCTTC.

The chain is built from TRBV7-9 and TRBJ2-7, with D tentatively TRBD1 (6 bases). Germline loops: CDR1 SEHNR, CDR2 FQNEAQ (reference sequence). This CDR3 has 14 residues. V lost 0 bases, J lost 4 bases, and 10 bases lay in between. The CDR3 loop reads CASSLAGRGYEQYF. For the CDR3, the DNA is TGTGCCAGCAGCTTAGCGGGCAGGGGATACGAGCAGTACTTC. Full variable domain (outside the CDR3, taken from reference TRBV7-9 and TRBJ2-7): DTGVSQNPRHKITKRGQNVTFRCDPISEHNRLYWYRQTLGQGPEFLTYFQNEAQLEKSRLLSDRFSAERPKGSFSTLEIQRTEQGDSAMYLCASSLAGRGYEQYFGPGTRLTVT.

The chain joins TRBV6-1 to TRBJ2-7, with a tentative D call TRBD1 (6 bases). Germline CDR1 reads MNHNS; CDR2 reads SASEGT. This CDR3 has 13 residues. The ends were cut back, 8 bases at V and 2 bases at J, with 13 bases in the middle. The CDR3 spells CASYGTTTYEQYF. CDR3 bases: TGTGCCAGCTATGGGACAACCACCTACGAGCAGTACTTC.

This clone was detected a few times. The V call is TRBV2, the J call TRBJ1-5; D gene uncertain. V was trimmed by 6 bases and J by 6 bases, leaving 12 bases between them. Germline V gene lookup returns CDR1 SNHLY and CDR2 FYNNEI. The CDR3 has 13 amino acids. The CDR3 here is CASSPTGIQPQHF. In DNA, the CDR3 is TGTGCCAGCAGCCCGACGGGTATTCAGCCCCAGCATTTT.